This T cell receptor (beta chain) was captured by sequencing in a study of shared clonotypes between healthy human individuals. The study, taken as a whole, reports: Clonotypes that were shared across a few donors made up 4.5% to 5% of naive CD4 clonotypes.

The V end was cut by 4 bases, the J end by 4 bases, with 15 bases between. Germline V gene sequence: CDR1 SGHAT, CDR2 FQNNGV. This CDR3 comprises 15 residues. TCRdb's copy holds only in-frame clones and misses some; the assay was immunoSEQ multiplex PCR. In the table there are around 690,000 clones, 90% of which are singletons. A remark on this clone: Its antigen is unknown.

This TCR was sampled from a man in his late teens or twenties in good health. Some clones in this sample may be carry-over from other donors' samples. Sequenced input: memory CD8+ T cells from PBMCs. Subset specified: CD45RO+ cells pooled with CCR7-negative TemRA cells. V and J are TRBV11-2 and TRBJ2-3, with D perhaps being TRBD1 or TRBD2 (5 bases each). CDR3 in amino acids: CASSSRDHQPDTQYF. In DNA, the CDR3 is TGTGCCAGCAGCTCCCGGGACCACCAGCCAGATACGCAGTATTTT.